This TCR beta chain appears in the sequencing data of a study of blood T cell repertoires in COVID-19. V dropped 3 bases and J dropped 1; count of bases not matched to a gene: 3. The V gene's germline CDR1 is SGHRS and CDR2 YFSETQ. The CDR3 runs to 14 residues. Sequencing was performed with immunoSEQ multiplex PCR; in TCRdb, only in-frame clones are kept and a portion is missing. Of about 490,000 clones listed, approximately 83% are singletons. The gene calls are TRBV5-1 and TRBJ1-1; 7 bases match TRBD1. The receptor's source is a human donor in a cohort sampled during active COVID-19. Sequencing was carried out using peripheral blood. The CDR3 bases are TGCGCCAGCAGCTCCGGGACAGAGAACACTGAAGCTTTCTTT. This sequence encodes CASSSGTENTEAFF.